The 17 T cell receptor beta chains below come from one sample, sequenced in a study of blood T cells in healthy people across ages. The use of a sample-barcoded 5' primer and a J-beta primer mix characterized a second PCR of about 6 to 12 cycles. TCRdb reprocessed the 5' RACE reads with MiXCR, giving one entry per CDR3 protein. The table lists approximately 790,000 distinct CDR3 sequences, less than 80% of them singletons. Material: blood. Every receptor here comes from a man aged 25-40 years in good health.

In the case of this clonotype: This may arise from a read error, as a much more abundant clone is one base away. The chain uses TRBV29-1 and TRBJ2-4; 10 bases align to TRBD2. The tail of the sequence fits TRBJ2-7 better, so the J call may be wrong. Looked up from germline, CDR1 is SQVTM and CDR2 is ANQGSEA. CDR3 length: 15 residues. The CDR3 nucleotides are TGCAGCGTTGAAGCAAGAACTAGCGGGGCTGACGAGCAGTACTTC. Translating gives CSVEARTSGADEQYF.

The genes are TRBV27 and TRBJ1-5; D possibly corresponds to TRBD1 (5 bases). CDR1 is MNHEY, CDR2 SMNVEV, per germline (reference sequence). The CDR3 extends over 16 amino acids. CDR3 protein: CVGSFKGSSHNQPQHF. The CDR3 DNA reads TGTGTCGGCAGTTTCAAGGGGTCGAGTCATAATCAGCCCCAGCATTTT.

The chain links TRBV29-1 to TRBJ2-7; D is unclear. Looked up from germline, CDR1 is SQVTM and CDR2 is ANQGSEA. Trimming took off 0 bases at V and 0 bases at J, with 12 bases between the two ends. The CDR3 contains 15 residues. The CDR3 region has the DNA TGCAGCGTTGAAGATTTGGGTACTGACTCCTACGAGCAGTACTTC. This gives the protein CSVEDLGTDSYEQYF.

The chain carries TRBV7-2 and TRBJ2-7, with 13 bases identical to TRBD2. This CDR3 is 18 amino acids long. The V gene's germline CDR1 is SGHTA and CDR2 FQGNSA. The V segment lost 1 base and the J segment 1 base; nucleotides outside the gene matches: 7. For the CDR3, the DNA is TGTGCCAGCAGCTTAGAAAGGACTAGCGGGAGCGGGTCCTACGAGCAGTACTTC. Its translation: CASSLERTSGSGSYEQYF.

Written as DNA, the CDR3 is TGTGCCAGCAGCGATGGCCCTACAGGGGGAAGGGATACGCAGTATTTT. This encodes CASSDGPTGGRDTQYF. V usage is TRBV7-9 and J usage is TRBJ2-3; 8 bases fit TRBD1. CDR1 is SEHNR and CDR2 is FQNEAQ in the germline V gene (reference sequence). This CDR3 is 16 amino acids long. V lost 5 bases, J lost 6 bases, and 13 bases stayed unmatched.

This clonotype has a handful of counts. The rearrangement joins TRBV6-5 to TRBJ2-7; tentatively, D is TRBD2 (6 bases). The DNA matches TRBJ2-5 better at its end, which makes the J call doubtful. The CDR3 sequence is 13 residues long. Per germline, CDR1 MNHEY and CDR2 SVGAGI. CDR3 DNA sequence: TGTGCCAGCAGGCGGGATATCAGCGAGACCCAGTACTTC. The encoded protein is CASRRDISETQYF.

The table lists this clonotype with many counts. This chain uses TRBV20-1 with TRBJ2-1; a possible D gene is TRBD2 (5 bases). The CDR3 spans 15 residues. V was cut by 0 bases and J by 7 bases, with 16 bases left in between. Germline CDR1 is DFQATT and CDR2 is SNEGSKA (reference sequence). CDR3 bases: TGCAGTGCTAGAGACGCAGCACATAGAGGGAATGAGCAGTTCTTC. Translated: CSARDAAHRGNEQFF.

CDR3 nucleotide sequence: TGCGCCAGCAGCTTGGATGGGACATACGACTACGAGCAGTACTTC. It is translated as CASSLDGTYDYEQYF. The chain recombines TRBV5-1 with TRBJ2-7; perhaps TRBD1 as D (6 bases). The V end lost 0 bases, the J end lost 3 bases, and 13 bases lay between the germline ends. Germline values: CDR1 SGHRS, CDR2 YFSETQ. This CDR3 contains 15 residues.

This clonotype was seen only once. The CDR3 DNA reads as TGCGCCAGCAGCTTGGAGGCACCACGTAGCACAGATACGCAGTATTTT. Its translation is CASSLEAPRSTDTQYF. This chain uses TRBV5-1 with TRBJ2-3; D unclear. Germline V CDR1 and CDR2: SGHRS, YFSETQ. CDR3 length equals 16 residues. The ends were cut back, 0 bases at V and 0 bases at J, with 11 bases in the middle.

The CDR3 spells CASSTRLAGGPDSSYEQYF. CDR3 coding DNA: TGTGCCAGCAGTACAAGACTAGCGGGGGGGCCTGATAGCTCCTACGAGCAGTACTTC. The chain has TRBV27 and TRBJ2-7; 14 bases map to TRBD2. V lost 5 bases and J lost 0; bases outside the gene matches: 12. This CDR3 comprises 19 residues. Germline CDR1 MNHEY, CDR2 SMNVEV (reference sequence).

A remark on this clonotype: Germline is not matched at one junction end, which may reflect a read error. The chain has TRBV9 and TRBJ2-1, with a weak D call TRBD1 (6 bases). The germline V gene has CDR1 SGDLS and CDR2 YYNGEE. This CDR3 has 13 amino acids. The CDR3 reads CAGSKSGVNEQFF. The CDR3 DNA reads TGTGCCGGCAGCAAGTCAGGGGTCAATGAGCAGTTCTTC.

The V and J genes are TRBV5-6 and TRBJ2-5; 8 positions match TRBD2. The germline gives CDR1 SGHDT, CDR2 YYEEEE. This CDR3 region has 15 residues. V shed 0 bases and J 11 bases; nucleotides not matched to a gene: 12. This CDR3 reads CASSLAGTRNNEQYF. DNA for the CDR3: TGTGCCAGCAGCTTGGCCGGGACTAGGAACAATGAGCAGTACTTC.

The genes are TRBV12-5 and TRBJ2-7; D is unclear. CDR1 and CDR2 from the germline V gene are LGHNT and FRNRAP. V dropped 3 bases and J dropped 3 bases, with 6 bases sitting between them. The CDR3 has 12 amino acids. This CDR3 is CASGFEGYEQYF. Written as DNA, the CDR3 is TGTGCTAGTGGTTTCGAAGGCTACGAGCAGTACTTC.

The rearrangement uses TRBV29-1 and TRBJ2-3, with 10 nucleotides matching TRBD2. Germline CDR1 and CDR2: SQVTM and ANQGSEA. The CDR3 contains 15 residues. J was trimmed by 0 bases and V by 4 bases; bases with no gene match: 4. CDR3 sequence reads: CSVVSSGGSTDTQYF. CDR3 nucleotides: TGCAGCGTTGTGAGTAGCGGGGGGAGCACAGATACGCAGTATTTT.

The gene calls are TRBV7-3 and TRBJ2-5, with 11 bases fitting TRBD2. Germline CDR1 is SGHTA and CDR2 is FQGTGA. Trimming removed 5 bases from V and 8 bases from J; junction bases left unmatched: 7. The CDR3 length is 14 residues. DNA of the CDR3: TGTGCCAGCAGCCCCACCGGGACTAGCGGTACCCAGTACTTC. It is translated as CASSPTGTSGTQYF. The whole variable domain, filled in from reference TRBV7-3 and TRBJ2-5, reads GAGVSQTPSNKVTEKGKYVELRCDPISGHTALYWYRQSLGQGPEFLIYFQGTGAADDSGLPNDRFFAVRPEGSVSTLKIQRTERGDSAVYLCASSPTGTSGTQYFGPGTRLLVL.

The count of this clonotype is one. The rearrangement uses TRBV29-1 and TRBJ1-2, with TRBD1 matching 12 bases. The germline V gene encodes CDR1 SQVTM and CDR2 ANQGSEA. The CDR3 loop spans 15 amino acids. V lost 6 bases and J lost 4; bases outside the gene matches: 9. CDR3 residues: CSVSTRDRGLYGYTF. The CDR3 DNA sequence: TGCAGCGTCAGTACCCGGGACAGGGGGCTCTATGGCTACACCTTC.

J is TRBJ2-3 and V is TRBV9; 7 positions agree with TRBD1. The germline gives CDR1 SGDLS, CDR2 YYNGEE. V was pared by 2 bases and J by 2 bases, with 8 bases of the junction left unmatched. This CDR3 spans 16 amino acids. Written as DNA, the CDR3 is TGTGCCAGCAGCGTGGGGACAGAGACTTTCACAGATACGCAGTATTTT. It translates to CASSVGTETFTDTQYF.